This T cell receptor beta chain is from a study of post-analysis software for immune sequencing data. Overall study: Included courses were relapsing-remitting and secondary progressive multiple sclerosis; progressive-relapsing multiple sclerosis was also included. Points from the study as a whole: When patients were compared with controls, about 5 TRBV segments were more frequent, TRBV5-6, TRBV5-1 and TRBV20-1 among them. Diversity measured as normalized Chao1 was significantly lower in multiple sclerosis patients than in controls.

Unique molecular identifiers were present in the TCR beta cDNA libraries. TCRdb re-derived calls from the PCR reads in MiXCR, one entry per CDR3 protein. Seen here are hundreds of thousands of distinct CDR3 sequences, approximately 60% observed once, and the top ten hold about 11%. This clonotype was seen a handful of times. As yet, its antigen is unknown. Between the trimmed V and J ends, which lost 4 bases and 8 bases, there was a span of 15 bases. The CDR3 consists of 13 residues. Germline V gene lookup returns CDR1 LNHDA and CDR2 SQIVND (reference sequence). The clonotype originates from a girl aged 2 to 9 with multiple sclerosis. The sample was blood. This chain links TRBV19 with TRBJ2-7, with TRBD1 as a possible D gene (6 bases). The CDR3 nucleotides are TGTGCCAGTAGTAAGGGGGTACTACGAAAGCAGTACTTC. Protein: CASSKGVLRKQYF.